This T cell receptor beta chain comes out of a study of untreated major depressive disorder. V dropped 3 bases and J dropped 5; count of bases not matched to a gene: 3. The CDR3 runs 13 residues. CDR1 and CDR2 (germline): SGDLS, YYNGEE. Overall study results and limits: TRBV05-01 (Vbeta 5.1) usage was higher in CD4+ T cells of depressed patients than controls.

As for this clone: Its target is unknown.

Sequencing was performed with immunoSEQ multiplex PCR; in TCRdb, only in-frame clones are kept and a portion is missing. Of about 25,000 clones in the sample, over 80% are singletons; the top ten hold 0.72%. The J gene is TRBJ2-5, the V gene TRBV9, with 8 positions matching TRBD1. Sequences were obtained from CD4+ T cells from PBMCs. The TCR sequence derives from a woman in her twenties or thirties with major depressive disorder. The CDR3 region has the DNA TGTGCCAGCAGCGGACAGGGGCTGGAGACCCAGTACTTC. As protein: CASSGQGLETQYF.